This is a list of T cell receptor beta chains from one sample in a study of shared clonotypes between healthy human individuals. The protocol was immunoSEQ multiplex PCR, while the TCRdb copy is restricted to in-frame clones and leaves out a portion. The data contain some 1 million clones, 65% to 75% of them singletons. The sample was memory CD4+ T cells sorted from blood. The receptor set was obtained from a man younger than 35 in good health. Both conserved end residues are part of each CDR3. Fields, in order: V gene, J gene, CDR3 length, D gene, clone size, CDR3 protein, CDR3 DNA. The D gene is left open where the match is weak. Expanded clones get a size class; other rows say once, few or many, or leave the size out.

TRBV30	TRBJ2-5	15	NA	NA	CAWSVSGYRQETQYF	TGTGCCTGGAGTGTTTCGGGGTATCGACAAGAGACCCAGTACTTC
TRBV6-1	TRBJ1-4	16	NA	once	CASSGSGARINEKLFF	TGTGCCAGCAGTGGGTCAGGGGCCCGCATAAATGAAAAACTGTTTTTT
TRBV5-1	TRBJ2-6	17	NA	NA	CASSLVVDSSGANVLTF	TGCGCCAGCAGCTTGGTTGTTGACTCCTCTGGGGCCAACGTCCTGACTTTC
TRBV4-1	TRBJ2-7	13	TRBD2	few	CASGLAATYEQYF	TGCGCCTCCGGACTAGCGGCCACCTACGAGCAGTACTTC
TRBV7-9	TRBJ2-7	15	TRBD2	NA	CASSLGLAGGQEQYF	TGTGCCAGCAGCTTGGGACTAGCGGGGGGGCAAGAGCAGTACTTC
TRBV30	TRBJ1-1	14	TRBD1	few	CAWSGGQGNTEAFF	TGTGCCTGGAGTGGGGGACAGGGGAACACTGAAGCTTTCTTT
TRBV5-1	TRBJ1-1	15	TRBD1	NA	CASSLSQGARTEAFF	TGCGCCAGCAGCTTGTCGCAGGGGGCGCGCACTGAAGCTTTCTTT
TRBV2	TRBJ1-1	15	TRBD1	NA	CASTRDRGQGTEAFF	TGTGCCAGCACCCGGGACAGGGGGCAAGGCACTGAAGCTTTCTTT
TRBV9	TRBJ2-3	13	TRBD1	once	CASSVGGGNTQYF	TGTGCCAGCAGCGTAGGAGGGGGCAATACGCAGTATTTT
TRBV6-6	TRBJ1-2	11	NA	once	CASSTESGYTF	TGTGCCAGCAGCACCGAATCTGGCTACACCTTC
TRBV29-1	TRBJ2-3	15	NA	NA	CSVEDRVRGIDTQYF	TGCAGCGTTGAAGATCGGGTCAGGGGCATAGATACGCAGTATTTT
TRBV4-1	TRBJ1-2	18	TRBD1	NA	CASSQDRGGWDSFYGYTF	TGCGCCAGCAGCCAAGATAGGGGCGGGTGGGACAGCTTCTATGGCTACACCTTC
TRBV28	TRBJ1-1	15	NA	few	CASFRGQLGNTEAFF	TGTGCCAGCTTTAGGGGACAATTAGGGAACACTGAAGCTTTCTTT
TRBV5-1	TRBJ2-3	15	TRBD2	NA	CASRLAGGSTDTQYF	TGCGCCAGCAGATTAGCGGGAGGGAGCACAGATACGCAGTATTTT
TRBV19	TRBJ2-5	16	NA	few	CASSLPTVRLQETQYF	TGTGCCAGTAGTCTTCCGACTGTCCGGCTACAAGAGACCCAGTACTTC
TRBV30	TRBJ2-7	14	TRBD2	few	CAWRGLAGAYEQYF	TGTGCCTGGAGGGGACTAGCGGGAGCCTACGAGCAGTACTTC
TRBV6-6	TRBJ2-2	16	TRBD2	NA	CASSYSLGGGSGELFF	TGTGCCAGCAGTTACTCCCTGGGGGGAGGGTCCGGGGAGCTGTTTTTT
TRBV18	TRBJ2-7	14	NA	NA	CASSPPSRTYEQYF	TGTGCCAGCTCACCACCGTCCAGGACCTACGAGCAGTACTTC
TRBV10-1	TRBJ2-2	16	TRBD1	few	CASSEFGQGDTGELFF	TGCGCCAGCAGTGAGTTTGGACAGGGGGACACCGGGGAGCTGTTTTTT
TRBV30	TRBJ1-3	11	NA	few	CAWTVRNTIYF	TGTGCCTGGACAGTTCGAAACACCATATATTTT
TRBV18	TRBJ2-2	12	NA	NA	CASSHNTGELFF	TGTGCCAGCTCACACAACACCGGGGAGCTGTTTTTT
TRBV29-1	TRBJ2-5	14	TRBD2	once	CSVLTSGNQETQYF	TGCAGCGTTCTAACTAGCGGGAACCAAGAGACCCAGTACTTC
TRBV9	TRBJ2-7	16	TRBD2	NA	CASSVAPSGLSYEQYF	TGTGCCAGCAGCGTAGCCCCTAGCGGCCTCTCCTACGAGCAGTACTTC
TRBV28	TRBJ2-5	16	TRBD2	NA	CASSLGLAGGRETQYF	TGTGCCAGCAGTTTGGGACTAGCGGGGGGTAGGGAGACCCAGTACTTC
TRBV19	TRBJ1-2	13	NA	NA	CASSIKQNYGYTF	TGTGCCAGTAGTATAAAACAGAACTATGGCTACACCTTC
TRBV28	TRBJ2-7	15	NA	NA	CASSFSLARSYEQYF	TGTGCCAGCAGTTTCAGCCTAGCGAGGTCCTACGAGCAGTACTTC
TRBV6-5	TRBJ2-7	15	TRBD2	NA	CASSWVSGASYEQYF	TGTGCCAGCAGTTGGGTTAGCGGGGCCTCCTACGAGCAGTACTTC
TRBV28	TRBJ2-2	13	NA	NA	CASSLKGLPALFF	TGTGCCAGCAGTTTAAAAGGTCTCCCGGCGCTGTTTTTT
TRBV5-4	TRBJ2-7	12	TRBD1	NA	CASSLDRGEQYF	TGTGCCAGCAGCTTGGACAGGGGCGAGCAGTACTTC
TRBV6-6	TRBJ2-2	13	NA	few	CASTPRPYGELFF	TGTGCCAGCACTCCCAGGCCGTACGGGGAGCTGTTTTTT
TRBV7-9	TRBJ2-2	16	TRBD1	NA	CASSRQGDTNTGELFF	TGTGCCAGCAGCCGGCAGGGGGACACTAACACCGGGGAGCTGTTTTTT
TRBV25-1	TRBJ1-6	15	NA	NA	CASSELDGVNSPLHF	TGTGCCAGCAGTGAATTGGACGGGGTCAATTCACCCCTCCACTTT
TRBV6-6	TRBJ1-5	12	NA	NA	CASSSPNQPQHF	TGTGCCAGCAGTTCCCCCAATCAGCCCCAGCATTTT
TRBV6-1	TRBJ1-2	15	NA	NA	CASSEGVTGPYGYTF	TGTGCCAGCAGTGAAGGAGTAACGGGGCCCTATGGCTACACCTTC
TRBV18	TRBJ2-2	15	NA	NA	CASSTLARDPGELFF	TGTGCCAGCTCAACTCTTGCCAGGGACCCCGGGGAGCTGTTTTTT
TRBV29-1	TRBJ2-3	12	TRBD2	NA	CSARTSSDTQYF	TGCAGCGCCCGGACTAGCTCCGATACGCAGTATTTT
TRBV25-1	TRBJ2-7	12	NA	NA	CASSGTGVEQYF	TGTGCCAGCAGTGGAACCGGCGTCGAGCAGTACTTC